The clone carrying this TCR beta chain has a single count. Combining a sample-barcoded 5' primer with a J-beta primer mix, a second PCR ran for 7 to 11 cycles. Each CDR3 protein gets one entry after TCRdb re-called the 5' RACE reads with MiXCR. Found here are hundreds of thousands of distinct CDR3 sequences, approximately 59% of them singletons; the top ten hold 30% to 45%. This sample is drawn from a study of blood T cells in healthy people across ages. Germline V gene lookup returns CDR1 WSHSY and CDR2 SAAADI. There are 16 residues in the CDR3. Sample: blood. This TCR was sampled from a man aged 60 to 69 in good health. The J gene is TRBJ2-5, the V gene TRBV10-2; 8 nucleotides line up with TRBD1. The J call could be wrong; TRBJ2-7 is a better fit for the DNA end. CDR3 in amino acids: CASSDPDGTGETEQYF. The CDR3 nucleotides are TGCGCCAGCAGTGACCCCGACGGGACAGGAGAAACCGAGCAGTACTTC.